This record covers a single T cell receptor beta chain. Profiled with immunoSEQ multiplex PCR; TCRdb holds only in-frame clones, not every one. The table records 320,000 or so clones, roughly nine tenths of them present only once. The data originate from a study of blood T cell repertoires in COVID-19. On the study more broadly: Material from acute and convalescent COVID-19 was sourced from the United States, Italy and Spain. From T cells, B-cell-depleted T cells, or PBMCs came the material, which was cDNA or gDNA.

Germline V gene sequence: CDR1 SEHNR, CDR2 FQNEAQ (reference sequence). Trimming took 5 bases from V and 1 from J, leaving 20 bases between them. The CDR3 extends over 17 amino acids. Participant-reported clinical history was the basis for cohort assignment. Cohort 3 recovery required two negative PCRs, clearance, or symptom resolution. Sequencing input: PBMCs or T cells enriched from blood (not recorded which). The chain couples TRBV7-9 to TRBJ2-5; weak D call: TRBD2 (5 bases). This TCR was sampled from a woman aged 25 to 45 who had recovered from COVID-19. CDR3 in DNA: TGTGCCAGCAGCCCTTCCCGAAGGTCAGGAGGCCAAGAGACCCAGTACTTC. Its translation: CASSPSRRSGGQETQYF.